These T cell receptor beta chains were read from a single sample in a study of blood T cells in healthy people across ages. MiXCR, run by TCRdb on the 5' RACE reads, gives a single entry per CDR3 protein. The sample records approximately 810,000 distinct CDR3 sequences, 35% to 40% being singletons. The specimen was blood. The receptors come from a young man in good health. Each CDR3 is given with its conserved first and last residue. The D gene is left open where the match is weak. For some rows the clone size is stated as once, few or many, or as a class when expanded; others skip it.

CDR3: CSARSGRGTQYF; DNA: TGCAGTGCTAGAAGCGGGCGGGGAACGCAGTATTTT; D: -; size: -; J: TRBJ2-3; V: TRBV20-1
CDR3: CASSPPGGLDEQYF; DNA: TGTGCCAGCAGCCCCCCAGGGGGCTTAGACGAGCAGTACTTC; D: TRBD1; size: few; J: TRBJ2-7; V: TRBV7-2
CDR3: CASSGQAYGPQETQYF; DNA: TGTGCCAGCAGTGGGCAGGCATATGGTCCACAAGAGACCCAGTACTTC; D: -; size: -; J: TRBJ2-5; V: TRBV6-2/TRBV6-3
CDR3: CASSLGLSSTETQYF; DNA: TGTGCCAGCAGCTTAGGTTTGTCTAGCACTGAGACCCAGTACTTC; D: -; size: -; J: TRBJ2-5; V: TRBV7-3
CDR3: CSARDRDRGYNEQFF; DNA: TGCAGTGCTAGAGACCGGGACAGGGGGTACAATGAGCAGTTCTTC; D: TRBD1; size: few; J: TRBJ2-1; V: TRBV20-1
CDR3: CASSVDPLTEAFF; DNA: TGTGCCAGCAGCGTAGATCCGTTAACTGAAGCTTTCTTT; D: -; size: few; J: TRBJ1-1; V: TRBV9
CDR3: CSARDGLLYTEAFF; DNA: TGCAGTGCTAGAGATGGACTCCTGTACACTGAAGCTTTCTTT; D: -; size: -; J: TRBJ1-1; V: TRBV20-1
CDR3: CAISDTSGGWNEQFF; DNA: TGTGCCATCAGCGACACTAGCGGGGGATGGAATGAGCAGTTCTTC; D: TRBD2; size: many; J: TRBJ2-1; V: TRBV10-3
CDR3: CASSEGTGGLYF; DNA: TGTGCCAGCAGCGAAGGGACAGGGGGGTTATATTTT; D: TRBD1; size: -; J: TRBJ1-3; V: TRBV12-3/TRBV12-4
CDR3: CASSAVKQPQHF; DNA: TGTGCCAGCAGTGCCGTCAAACAGCCCCAGCATTTT; D: -; size: -; J: TRBJ1-5; V: TRBV6-6
CDR3: CSVEVEEETQYF; DNA: TGCAGCGTTGAGGTAGAGGAAGAGACCCAGTACTTC; D: -; size: -; J: TRBJ2-5; V: TRBV29-1
CDR3: CASSRYGDQETQYF; DNA: TGTGCCAGCAGCCGGTACGGGGACCAAGAGACCCAGTACTTC; D: -; size: -; J: TRBJ2-5; V: TRBV7-9
CDR3: CASSLSGTRETQYF; DNA: TGTGCCAGCAGCTTATCAGGGACCCGTGAGACCCAGTACTTC; D: -; size: -; J: TRBJ2-5; V: TRBV7-2
CDR3: CASSYVTGELFF; DNA: TGTGCCAGCAGTTACGTAACCGGGGAGCTGTTTTTT; D: -; size: -; J: TRBJ2-2; V: TRBV6-2/TRBV6-3
CDR3: CSARGWASGAKNIQYF; DNA: TGCAGTGCTAGAGGGTGGGCTAGCGGGGCCAAAAACATTCAGTACTTC; D: TRBD2; size: -; J: TRBJ2-4; V: TRBV20-1
CDR3: CASSVDGTGINYGYTF; DNA: TGTGCCAGCAGCGTAGACGGGACAGGAATAAACTATGGCTACACCTTC; D: TRBD1; size: -; J: TRBJ1-2; V: TRBV9
CDR3: CASSQEAGFYEQYF; DNA: TGCGCCAGCAGCCAAGAAGCAGGGTTTTACGAGCAGTACTTC; D: -; size: few; J: TRBJ2-7; V: TRBV4-1
CDR3: CASLRTGANTEAFF; DNA: TGTGCCAGCCTACGGACAGGGGCGAACACTGAAGCTTTCTTT; D: TRBD1; size: -; J: TRBJ1-1; V: TRBV12-3/TRBV12-4
CDR3: CASNFGETYNEQYF; DNA: TGTGCCAGCAATTTCGGGGAGACCTACAATGAGCAGTACTTC; D: -; size: few; J: TRBJ2-7; V: TRBV3-1
CDR3: CASSLIPGAEQYF; DNA: TGTGCCAGCAGCTTAATCCCGGGGGCCGAGCAGTACTTC; D: -; size: -; J: TRBJ2-7; V: TRBV7-2
CDR3: CATSRHPNRGTEAFF; DNA: TGTGCCACCAGCAGGCACCCCAACCGGGGGACTGAAGCTTTCTTT; D: -; size: few; J: TRBJ1-1; V: TRBV15
CDR3: CAISQGQGRLETQYF; DNA: TGTGCCATCAGCCAGGGACAGGGGAGATTGGAGACCCAGTACTTC; D: TRBD1; size: many; J: TRBJ2-5; V: TRBV10-3
CDR3: CASSLDRVITDTQYF; DNA: TGTGCCAGCAGTTTGGACAGGGTAATTACAGATACGCAGTATTTT; D: TRBD1; size: -; J: TRBJ2-3; V: TRBV12-3/TRBV12-4
CDR3: CSASRRGGPGNQPQHF; DNA: TGCAGTGCTAGTCGCAGGGGAGGACCGGGCAATCAGCCCCAGCATTTT; D: -; size: few; J: TRBJ1-5; V: TRBV20-1
CDR3: CSVERDRGGGEKLFF; DNA: TGCAGCGTTGAAAGGGACAGGGGAGGAGGAGAAAAACTGTTTTTT; D: TRBD1; size: -; J: TRBJ1-4; V: TRBV29-1